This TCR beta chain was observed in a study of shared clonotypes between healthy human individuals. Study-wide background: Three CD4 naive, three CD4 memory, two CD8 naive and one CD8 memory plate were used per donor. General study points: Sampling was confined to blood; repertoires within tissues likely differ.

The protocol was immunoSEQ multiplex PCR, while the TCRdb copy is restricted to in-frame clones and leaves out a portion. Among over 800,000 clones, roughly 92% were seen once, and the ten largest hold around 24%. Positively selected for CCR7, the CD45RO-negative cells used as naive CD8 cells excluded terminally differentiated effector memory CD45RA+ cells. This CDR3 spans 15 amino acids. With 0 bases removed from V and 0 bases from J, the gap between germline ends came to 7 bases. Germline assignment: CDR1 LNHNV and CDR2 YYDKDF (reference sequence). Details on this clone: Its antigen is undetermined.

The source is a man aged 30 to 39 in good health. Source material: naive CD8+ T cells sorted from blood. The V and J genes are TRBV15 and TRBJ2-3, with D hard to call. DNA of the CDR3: TGTGCCACCAGCAGAGAGTTTCTAAGCACAGATACGCAGTATTTT. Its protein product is CATSREFLSTDTQYF.